This T cell receptor (beta chain) appears in the sequencing data of a study of T cells in women clearing cervical HPV infection. Study findings and constraints: CIN3+ cases had significantly higher TCR richness than controls; evenness did not differ.

Dot-blot hybridization genotyped cervical HPV amplified with MY09/MY11 PCR. As for this clone: Its antigen remains unknown. The read finishes 3 residues shy of the CDR3 end, and the germline J gene is used to complete it.

The germline gives CDR1 MNHEY, CDR2 SVGEGT. Between the trimmed V and J ends, which lost 7 bases and 1 base, there was a span of 13 bases. CDR3 length equals 14 residues. immunoSEQ multiplex PCR used an average of about 1.3 ug genomic DNA. TCRdb's table, derived via immunoSEQ multiplex PCR, lists solely in-frame clones and lacks some. The data include tens of thousands of clones; the top ten clones carry 1.4%. The clonotype comes from a woman between 18 and 69 years old with a cervical HPV16 infection that either progressed to CIN3+ or cleared (not recorded which). Material: blood buffy coat. The J gene is TRBJ1-1, the V gene TRBV6-2 or TRBV6-3; TRBD1 might be the D (5 bases). The CDR3 DNA, read in part, is TGTGCCAGCAAATCGGTCAGGGCGAACACTGAA. This codes for CASKSVRANTE. From start to end, the CDR3 is CASKSVRANTEAFF.